A selection of T cell receptor beta chains follows, all from one sample in a study of control samples from healthy donors and cancer patients. This table comes from immunoSEQ multiplex PCR, and its TCRdb copy is limited to in-frame clones, with some not included. The table records about 180,000 clones, around 87% of them present only once. Sequenced: blood. Receptors were obtained from a woman aged 45 to 65 in good health. The CDR3 runs from the conserved cysteine through the conserved F or W. A D gene is named only where the DNA matches it firmly. A clone size is listed for some rows: how often the clone was seen (once, few, many), or a class if it is expanded.

TRBJ1-3 TRBV28 . . TGTGCCAGCAGTTGGAATTGGGCTCCGACTGGAAACACCATATATTTT CASSWNWAPTGNTIYF
TRBJ2-2 TRBV5-5 . TRBD2 TGTGCCAGCAGCTGGGGGGGAGAGACCACCGGGGAGCTGTTTTTT CASSWGGETTGELFF
TRBJ1-2 TRBV28 . TRBD1 TGTGCCAGCAGCTACTTAGGGGGCACCTTGCTTAACTATGGCTACACCTTC CASSYLGGTLLNYGYTF
TRBJ1-1 TRBV11-1 . . TGTGCCAGCAGCCTTCAGGGATTCGACACTGAAGCTTTCTTT CASSLQGFDTEAFF
TRBJ1-6 TRBV15 . . TGTGCCACCAGCAGACCGGGGGCCTATAATTCACCCCTCCACTTT CATSRPGAYNSPLHF
TRBJ1-6 TRBV6-5 . . TGTGCCAGCAGAACGACAGGTTATTCACCCCTCCACTTT CASRTTGYSPLHF
TRBJ2-3 TRBV19 . TRBD2 TGTGCCAGTACCCCTCCCGGAGCGGGGGGACGAACAGATACGCAGTATTTT CASTPPGAGGRTDTQYF
TRBJ2-7 TRBV7-3 . . TGTGCCAGCAGCTCCCTGGGGATCAGAGAGAACGAGCAGTACTTC CASSSLGIRENEQYF
TRBJ2-7 TRBV12-5 . . TGTGCTAGTGGTCCAGGACAGAGGGAGCAGTACTTC CASGPGQREQYF
TRBJ1-1 TRBV3-1/TRBV3-2 . . TGTGCCAGCAGCCCGACTCGGGGAGGGACGAACACTGAAGCTTTCTTT CASSPTRGGTNTEAFF
TRBJ2-1 TRBV9 . TRBD2 TGTGCCAGCAGCGCCGCTAGCGGGAGGACGCCATGGAATGAGCAGTTCTTC CASSAASGRTPWNEQFF
TRBJ2-2 TRBV6-1 . TRBD2 TGTGCCAGCAGTGAAACTAGCGGGAGCGCCGGGGAGCTGTTTTTT CASSETSGSAGELFF
TRBJ1-2 TRBV19 . . TGTGCCAGTATCCCCACCGGGGGGCAGGGGTATGGCTACACCTTC CASIPTGGQGYGYTF
TRBJ1-1 TRBV6-5 . . TGTGCCAGCAGTTACGCGGGGTGGGCCACTGAAGCTTTCTTT CASSYAGWATEAFF
TRBJ1-1 TRBV6-6 . TRBD1 TGTGCCAGCACCCGACAGGGAGGGACTGAAGCTTTCTTT CASTRQGGTEAFF
TRBJ2-5 TRBV4-3 . . TGCGCCAGCAGCCAAGATGTTTGGGAGACCCAGTACTTC CASSQDVWETQYF
TRBJ2-7 TRBV6-6 . TRBD2 TGTGCCAGCAGTTACTCCGGGACTAGCGGATACGAGCAGTACTTC CASSYSGTSGYEQYF
TRBJ2-3 TRBV6-4 once TRBD2 TGTGCCAGCAGTCTGACTAGCGGGGGGGCTCAGGATACGCAGTATTTT CASSLTSGGAQDTQYF
TRBJ1-5 TRBV10-3 . . TGTGCCATCAGTGTAGTGAAAGGCAATCAGCCCCAGCATTTT CAISVVKGNQPQHF
TRBJ1-2 TRBV4-3 . . TGCGCCAGCAGCCAAGGGGACGGCTATGGCTACACCTTC CASSQGDGYGYTF
TRBJ1-1 TRBV27 once . TGTGCCAGCAGGGCGACGCTGAACACTGAAGCTTTCTTT CASRATLNTEAFF
TRBJ2-5 TRBV6-5 . . TGTGCCAGCAGTTTAGCCGCAATAAGGGGCGAGACCCAGTACTTC CASSLAAIRGETQYF
TRBJ1-3 TRBV11-2 few . TGTGCCAGCAGCTTCCTTCTCTCGTCCCAGGGAGGAAACACCATATATTTT CASSFLLSSQGGNTIYF
TRBJ2-3 TRBV19 . . TGTGCCAGTACCAAGTCGGCGTTCACAGATACGCAGTATTTT CASTKSAFTDTQYF